Presented here are 14 T cell receptor beta chains from one specimen sequenced in a study of cytomegalovirus exposure and HLA in healthy donors. PCR employed 60 Vbeta and 13 Jbeta primers. Libraries were prepared by immunoSEQ multiplex PCR; TCRdb keeps only in-frame clonotypes and omits some of them. In all, the sample yields 45,000 to 60,000 clones. Sequencing was performed on PBMCs. These receptors originate from a middle-aged woman in good health and CMV-seronegative.

The rearrangement joins TRBV7-2 to TRBJ1-4, with D maybe TRBD1 (5 bases). There are 15 residues in the CDR3. Trimming took 4 bases from V and 4 from J, leaving 13 bases between them. Germline CDR1 is SGHTA and CDR2 is FQGNSA. The CDR3 is CASSSLAGNNEKLFF. The CDR3, as DNA: TGTGCCAGCAGCTCCCTGGCAGGGAATAATGAAAAACTGTTTTTT. Looking up the rest from reference TRBV7-2 and TRBJ1-4 gives the full variable domain: GAGVSQSPSNKVTEKGKDVELRCDPISGHTALYWYRQSLGQGLEFLIYFQGNSAPDKSGLPSDRFSAERTGGSVSTLTIQRTQQEDSAVYLCASSSLAGNNEKLFFGSGTQLSVL.

The CDR3 DNA follows: TGTGCCTGGAGTGTTAGCCCAGATGAAAAACTGTTTTTT. Translated, it gives CAWSVSPDEKLFF. The chain couples TRBV30 to TRBJ1-4, with D unclear. Germline values: CDR1 GTSNPN, CDR2 SVGIG (reference sequence). V lost 0 bases to trimming and J lost 6 bases, with 8 bases between them. This CDR3 contains 13 residues.

This chain connects TRBV28 to TRBJ2-7, with 7 positions matching TRBD1. V was pared by 2 bases and J by 2 bases, with 15 bases of the junction left unmatched. This CDR3 spans 18 amino acids. Looked up from germline, CDR1 is MDHEN and CDR2 is SYDVKM. CDR3 amino acids: CASSLTPSSGTVAYEQYF. In nucleotides, the CDR3 is TGTGCCAGCAGTTTAACCCCTTCCTCCGGGACAGTAGCCTACGAGCAGTACTTC.

The DNA for the CDR3 is TGTGCCAGCAGCCACCCGGAGGCTAGGAATGAGCAGTTCTTC. Its protein is CASSHPEARNEQFF. The chain combines TRBV7-9 with TRBJ2-1, with a possible D match to TRBD2 (5 bases). CDR1 and CDR2 from the germline V gene are SEHNR and FQNEAQ (reference sequence). This CDR3 has 14 amino acids. V was shortened by 5 bases and J by 7 bases, with 15 bases between the two germline ends. The full variable domain, in which reference TRBV7-9 and TRBJ2-1 provide the parts outside the CDR3, is DTGVSQNPRHKITKRGQNVTFRCDPISEHNRLYWYRQTLGQGPEFLTYFQNEAQLEKSRLLSDRFSAERPKGSFSTLEIQRTEQGDSAMYLCASSHPEARNEQFFGPGTRLTVL.

The chain employs TRBV5-1 and TRBJ2-7; 10 nucleotides agree with TRBD1. Losses at the gene ends were 4 bases for V and 6 bases for J; bases not matched to a gene: 10. The CDR3 is 15 amino acids. The germline V gene has CDR1 SGHRS and CDR2 YFSETQ. The CDR3 DNA is TGCGCCAGCAGCCCGCGGACAGGGGGAGAGGGCGAGCAGTACTTC. This gives the protein CASSPRTGGEGEQYF.

CDR3 loop: CASSLNSYEQYF. The CDR3, as DNA: TGTGCCAGCAGCTTGAACAGCTACGAGCAGTACTTC. The J gene is TRBJ2-7, the V gene TRBV5-6; D ambiguous. CDR1 is SGHDT, CDR2 YYEEEE, per germline. CDR3 length equals 12 residues. The ends were cut back, 1 base at V and 3 bases at J, with 5 bases in the middle.

The chain recombines TRBV30 with TRBJ2-1; 11 bases are a match to TRBD2. CDR1 is GTSNPN, CDR2 SVGIG, per germline (reference sequence). The CDR3 sequence is 15 residues long. J gave up 6 bases and V 3 bases, and 7 bases lay outside the gene matches. CDR3 coding DNA: TGTGCCTGGAGGGTCAGTAGCGGGGGGGCCAATGAGCAGTTCTTC. It is translated as CAWRVSSGGANEQFF.

V and J are TRBV28 and TRBJ1-2, with D perhaps matching TRBD1 (6 bases). This CDR3 comprises 13 residues. Trimming left V 4 bases short and J 4 bases short, with 10 bases between. The germline V gene has CDR1 MDHEN and CDR2 SYDVKM. CDR3 amino acids: CASSYRVAYGYTF. As DNA, the CDR3 is TGTGCCAGCAGTTACAGGGTAGCCTATGGCTACACCTTC.

The V gene is TRBV20-1, the J gene TRBJ2-5; no firm D call. Germline CDR1 is DFQATT and CDR2 is SNEGSKA (reference sequence). The CDR3 consists of 11 residues. V lost 5 bases and J lost 4, with 8 bases in between. The CDR3 protein is CSAVGVETQYF. CDR3 in DNA: TGCAGTGCTGTCGGAGTAGAGACCCAGTACTTC.

The chain couples TRBV28 to TRBJ2-7, with 10 bases aligning to TRBD1. The germline gives CDR1 MDHEN, CDR2 SYDVKM. The CDR3 runs to 14 residues. The CDR3 region is CVTGGGQGYHEQYF. For the CDR3, the DNA is TGTGTGACCGGGGGGGGACAGGGGTACCACGAGCAGTACTTC.

V is TRBV28 and J is TRBJ2-3, with D tentatively TRBD1 (6 bases). The ends were cut back, 4 bases at V and 3 bases at J, with 11 bases in the middle. Germline V CDR1 and CDR2: MDHEN, SYDVKM. The CDR3 runs to 14 residues. The CDR3: CASSSGDSTDTQYF. In DNA form, the CDR3 reads TGTGCCAGCAGTTCAGGGGATTCGACAGATACGCAGTATTTT.

V gene TRBV2 combines with J gene TRBJ1-2, with D tentatively TRBD1 (5 bases). CDR1 SNHLY and CDR2 FYNNEI come from the germline V gene. The V end was cut by 2 bases, the J end by 4 bases, with 11 bases between. The CDR3 extends over 14 amino acids. CDR3 residues: CASSENRPVYGYTF. As DNA, the CDR3 is TGTGCCAGCAGTGAAAACAGGCCCGTCTATGGCTACACCTTC.

This chain links TRBV6-5 with TRBJ1-2; 7 bases map to TRBD1. CDR3 length equals 14 residues. The V gene's germline CDR1 is MNHEY and CDR2 SVGAGI. V lost 0 bases and J lost 4; bases outside the gene matches: 2. The CDR3 here is CASSYSRQGYGYTF. In DNA form, the CDR3 reads TGTGCCAGCAGTTACTCGAGACAGGGCTATGGCTACACCTTC.

The chain uses TRBV4-2 and TRBJ2-5, with TRBD2 matching 10 bases. Germline loops: CDR1 LGHNA, CDR2 YNFKEQ. The V segment lost 0 bases and the J segment 2 bases; nucleotides outside the gene matches: 21. The CDR3 spans 22 residues. The CDR3 DNA reads as TGTGCCAGCAGCCAAGATTTGTTCCCCCCGGGACTAGCGATGTCGAGGCAAGAGACCCAGTACTTC. It encodes CASSQDLFPPGLAMSRQETQYF.